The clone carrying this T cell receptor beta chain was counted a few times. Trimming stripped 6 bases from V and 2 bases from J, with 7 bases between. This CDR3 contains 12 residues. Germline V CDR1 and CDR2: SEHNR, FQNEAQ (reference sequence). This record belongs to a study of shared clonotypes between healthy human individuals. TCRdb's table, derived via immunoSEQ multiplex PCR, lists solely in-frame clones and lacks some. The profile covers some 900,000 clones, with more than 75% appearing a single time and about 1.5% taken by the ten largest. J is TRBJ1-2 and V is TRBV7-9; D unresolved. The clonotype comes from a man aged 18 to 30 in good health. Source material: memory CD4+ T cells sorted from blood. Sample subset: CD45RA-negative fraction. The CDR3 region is CASRGPNYGYTF. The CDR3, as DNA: TGTGCCAGCAGGGGTCCAAACTATGGCTACACCTTC. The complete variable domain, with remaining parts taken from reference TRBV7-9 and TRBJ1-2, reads DTGVSQNPRHKITKRGQNVTFRCDPISEHNRLYWYRQTLGQGPEFLTYFQNEAQLEKSRLLSDRFSAERPKGSFSTLEIQRTEQGDSAMYLCASRGPNYGYTFGSGTRLTVV.